Reported below is one T cell receptor (beta chain). Its antigen is unidentified. This sample stems from a study of lymphopenia after photon versus proton radiotherapy. Study outcomes and limitations: Authors raise, but do not show, better survival with proton therapy. Post-nadir diversity loss with photons came from oligoclonal expansion, particularly CD8+ Temra cells. Proton therapy kept repertoires fairly stable, unlike photons, which gained effector/memory cells.

Repertoires were generated with immunoSEQ multiplex PCR, while TCRdb's copy carries only in-frame clones and drops some. Here the sample spans 53,000 or so clones, about 83% being singletons. This CDR3 has 12 residues. Looked up from germline, CDR1 is SEHNR and CDR2 is FQNEAQ (reference sequence). Trimming left V 5 bases short and J 3 bases short, with 8 bases between. The genes are TRBV7-9 and TRBJ2-7; D not certain. Source: peripheral blood, taken from a patient treated with photon-based radiotherapy. The sequence derives from a man aged 50-59 years with gastric cancer. The CDR3 loop reads CASSPDGYEQYF. In DNA, the CDR3 is TGTGCCAGCAGCCCCGACGGCTACGAGCAGTACTTC.